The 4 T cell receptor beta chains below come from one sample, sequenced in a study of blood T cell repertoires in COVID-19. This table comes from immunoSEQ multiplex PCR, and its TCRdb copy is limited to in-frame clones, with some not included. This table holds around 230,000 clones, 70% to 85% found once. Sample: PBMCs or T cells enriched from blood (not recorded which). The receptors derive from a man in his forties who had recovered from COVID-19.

CDR3 in amino acids: CASNSADTIYF. In nucleotides, the CDR3 is TGTGCCAGCAACTCTGCGGACACCATATATTTT. The J gene is TRBJ1-3, the V gene TRBV6-6; no reliable D call. V lost 7 bases and J 8 bases, leaving 9 bases between the germline ends. The CDR3 spans 11 residues. The germline V gene has CDR1 MNHNY and CDR2 SVGAGI (reference sequence).

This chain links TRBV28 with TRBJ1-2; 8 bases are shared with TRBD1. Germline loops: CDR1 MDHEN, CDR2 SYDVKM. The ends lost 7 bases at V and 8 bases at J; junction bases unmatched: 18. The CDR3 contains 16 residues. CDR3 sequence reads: CASNQLSTRTGLGYTF. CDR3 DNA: TGTGCCAGCAACCAGCTCTCGACTCGGACAGGGCTCGGCTACACCTTC.

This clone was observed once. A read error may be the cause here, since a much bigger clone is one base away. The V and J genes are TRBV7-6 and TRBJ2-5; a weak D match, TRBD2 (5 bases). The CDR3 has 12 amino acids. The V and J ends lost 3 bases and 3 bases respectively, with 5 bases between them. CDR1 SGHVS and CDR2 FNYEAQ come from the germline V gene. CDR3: CASSFGEETQYF. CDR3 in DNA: TGTGCCAGCAGCTTCGGGGAAGAGACCCAGTACTTC.

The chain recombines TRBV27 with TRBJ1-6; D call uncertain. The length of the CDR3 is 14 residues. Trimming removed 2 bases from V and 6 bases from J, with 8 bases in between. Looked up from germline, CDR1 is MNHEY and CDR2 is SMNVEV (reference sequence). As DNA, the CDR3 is TGTGCCAGCAGTTTACAACAGATTAATTCACCCCTCCACTTT. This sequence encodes CASSLQQINSPLHF.